Many counts were recorded for the clone carrying this TCR beta chain. Its antigen is still unknown. The authors prepared the TCRbeta library with unique molecular identifiers. TCRdb reprocessed the PCR reads with MiXCR, giving one entry per CDR3 protein. Of 190,000 or so distinct CDR3 sequences listed, 6.3% were seen once; the top ten hold 4.5%. This entry comes from a study of T-cell reconstitution after alpha-beta-depleted transplantation in children. This CDR3 has 10 amino acids. CDR1 is SGHRS, CDR2 YFSETQ, per germline. Trimming pared 0 bases from V and 10 bases from J, leaving 4 bases between. Study-wide results and caveats: Recipient T cells and thymic progenitors that survived were the source of the high TCRbeta diversity seen at day 60 in some patients. Hyperexpanded clones declined; after one year, newly produced T cells mostly supplied diversity. Alpha-beta T cells present about two months after transplant were reported to originate from several hundred expanded graft clones.

The chain carries TRBV5-1 and TRBJ1-1, with D unclear. The sample in question was PBMCs, obtained before TCRalphabeta/CD19-depleted stem cell transplant. The clonotype originates from a girl in the first two years of life with combined immunodeficiency, due to receive a stem cell transplant. CDR3 bases: TGCGCCAGCAGCTTGGATGGAGCTTTCTTT. It is translated as CASSLDGAFF.